The rows below give T cell receptor beta chains drawn from one sample of a study of patients and donors after allogeneic stem cell transplantation. TCRdb redid the calling of the RT-PCR reads with MiXCR, one entry per CDR3 protein. The sample shows 410,000 or so distinct CDR3 sequences, roughly 16% of them seen only once. Sequences were obtained from blood, either unsorted or a sorted T cell fraction (not recorded which). These receptors came from a human donor who was either an allogeneic HSCT recipient or a stem cell or donor lymphocyte infusion donor (not recorded which). It is not recorded whose cells these are; they may come from a transplant donor. CDR3s include the opening cysteine and the closing phenylalanine or tryptophan. A D gene is named only where the DNA matches it firmly. Only part of the rows carry a size: once, few, many, or a class if the clone is expanded.

J: TRBJ2-2
V: TRBV6-5
size: many
D: TRBD1
DNA: TGTGCCAGCAGTTACGGACAGGGATCCGGGGAGCTGTTTTTT
CDR3: CASSYGQGSGELFF

J: TRBJ2-7
V: TRBV20-1
size: -
D: TRBD2
DNA: TGCAGTGCTAGACGGACTAGTAGCCACGAGCAGTACTTC
CDR3: CSARRTSSHEQYF

J: TRBJ1-4
V: TRBV12-3/TRBV12-4
size: few
D: -
DNA: TGTGCCAGCAGCCTCCTGGACGGCGAAAAACTGTTTTTT
CDR3: CASSLLDGEKLFF

J: TRBJ2-2
V: TRBV4-2
size: few
D: -
DNA: TGTGCCAGCAGCCCTCCCGGCAGGCAAGGCACCGGGGAGCTGTTTTTT
CDR3: CASSPPGRQGTGELFF

J: TRBJ1-4
V: TRBV12-3/TRBV12-4
size: few
D: -
DNA: TGTGCCAGCAGTTTCACCCACCGGAAGCAAAGGGAAAAACTGTTTTTT
CDR3: CASSFTHRKQREKLFF

J: TRBJ2-2
V: TRBV7-9
size: -
D: -
DNA: TGTGCCAGCAGCTTAGGGGGGACGGAGCGGACCGGGGAGCTGTTTTTT
CDR3: CASSLGGTERTGELFF

J: TRBJ1-1
V: TRBV6-1
size: -
D: -
DNA: TGTGCCAGCTCCCCCCGGGAAAGGGCCACTGAAGCTTTCTTT
CDR3: CASSPRERATEAFF

J: TRBJ1-5
V: TRBV11-1
size: -
D: -
DNA: TGTGCCAGCAGCTTTTATACCGGACGGATGTTTAGCAATCAGCCCCAGCATTTT
CDR3: CASSFYTGRMFSNQPQHF

J: TRBJ2-7
V: TRBV7-6
size: -
D: TRBD1
DNA: TGTGCCAGCAGCAATACAGGGGACGTCTCCTACGAGCAGTACTTC
CDR3: CASSNTGDVSYEQYF

J: TRBJ1-1
V: TRBV5-4
size: -
D: -
DNA: TGTGCCAGCAGCCCCATACGGGCCAAGACTGAAGCTTTCTTT
CDR3: CASSPIRAKTEAFF

J: TRBJ1-2
V: TRBV2
size: few
D: -
DNA: TGTGCCAGCAGTGAAGCGCTAAGGGCAGACTCCTATGGCTACACCTTC
CDR3: CASSEALRADSYGYTF

J: TRBJ2-7
V: TRBV12-3/TRBV12-4
size: many
D: -
DNA: TGTGCCAGCACCTTGGGGCCCTACGAGCAGTACTTC
CDR3: CASTLGPYEQYF

J: TRBJ2-5
V: TRBV6-2/TRBV6-3
size: few
D: TRBD2
DNA: TGTGCCAGCAGTTACCGTAGCGGGAGGAGGGAGACCCAGTACTTC
CDR3: CASSYRSGRRETQYF

J: TRBJ2-2
V: TRBV20-1
size: -
D: TRBD1
DNA: TGCAGTGCTACTAGACAGGGGAGCACCGGGGAGCTGTTTTTT
CDR3: CSATRQGSTGELFF

J: TRBJ1-2
V: TRBV20-1
size: -
D: TRBD1
DNA: TGCATGCACGACAGGGCTAACTATGGCTACACCTTC
CDR3: CMHDRANYGYTF

J: TRBJ2-3
V: TRBV15
size: -
D: -
DNA: TGTGCCACCAGCAGAGATCCCAAGGGTGGCACAGATACGCAGTATTTT
CDR3: CATSRDPKGGTDTQYF

J: TRBJ1-5
V: TRBV19
size: few
D: -
DNA: TGTGCCAGTAACCAGGGAAATCAGCCCCAGCATTTT
CDR3: CASNQGNQPQHF

J: TRBJ2-1
V: TRBV15
size: many
D: -
DNA: TGTGCCACCAGCAGCGTATTCAGCCATGAGCAGTTCTTC
CDR3: CATSSVFSHEQFF

J: TRBJ2-2
V: TRBV20-1
size: few
D: -
DNA: TGCAGTGCTAGAGAACGTGGGGGAGTTCCCGGGGAGCTGTTTTTT
CDR3: CSARERGGVPGELFF

J: TRBJ1-6
V: TRBV12-3/TRBV12-4
size: -
D: -
DNA: TGTGCCAGCAGCTCGGCGGGGGGCAGGTCACCCCTCCACTTT
CDR3: CASSSAGGRSPLHF

J: TRBJ1-5
V: TRBV5-1
size: few
D: TRBD1
DNA: TGCGCCAGCAGCTGGCCGGGACAGGGGGAAGATAGCAATCAGCCCCAGCATTTT
CDR3: CASSWPGQGEDSNQPQHF

J: TRBJ2-7
V: TRBV7-9
size: -
D: -
DNA: TGTGCCAGCAGCCCCCGTCCGGACTCGTACGAGCAGTACTTC
CDR3: CASSPRPDSYEQYF

J: TRBJ2-2
V: TRBV7-9
size: few
D: -
DNA: TGTGCCAGCAGTCTAACCCCCCCAGAGAACACCGGGGAGCTGTTTTTT
CDR3: CASSLTPPENTGELFF